This T cell receptor (beta chain) appears in the sequencing data of a study of Ad26.COV2.S vaccination and SARS-CoV-2 variants. Whole-study results and caveats: The placebo group had lower spike-specific TCR breadth than the vaccine recipients did.

Noted treatment: some 20 received Ad26.COV2.S at low or high dose, single or two shots; about five received placebo; per-sample allocation not given. Following the first vaccine or placebo injection, samples were taken on day 63. Comment on this clone: Its antigen is still unknown.

Generated by immunoSEQ multiplex PCR, the TCRdb table keeps only in-frame clones and is missing some. The repertoire holds about 350,000 clones, with roughly 90% as singletons. This CDR3 is 14 amino acids long. Germline V lookup: CDR1 MNHNY, CDR2 SVGAGI (reference sequence). V was trimmed by 4 bases and J by 4 bases, leaving 13 bases between them. The chain uses TRBV6-6 and TRBJ1-2; no firm D call. The source material was peripheral blood, sampled in a trial of Ad26.COV2.S vaccine versus placebo. The TCR originated in a person aged 18 to 65 who received the Ad26.COV2.S COVID-19 vaccine or a placebo. CDR3 residues: CASSSNDRSYGYTF. CDR3 DNA sequence: TGTGCCAGCAGTTCGAACGACCGCAGCTATGGCTACACCTTC.